This T cell receptor (beta chain) derives from a study of cytomegalovirus exposure and HLA in healthy donors. Study-wide background: The roughly 120 validation repertoires, a later analysis reported, used the same platform as the approximately 670 first-cohort repertoires.

Points on this clone: Its antigen is undetermined.

Study-wide results and limits: The tendency of first-cohort TCR clusters to co-occur in the roughly 130 validation repertoires emerged from a later analysis. Diagnosis of cytomegalovirus status made by the classifier reportedly showed high specificity and sensitivity. Researchers catalogued 160 or so TCR beta chains as cytomegalovirus-associated.

The repertoire was sequenced with immunoSEQ multiplex PCR; TCRdb's copy has only in-frame clones and lacks some. Found here are approximately 120,000 clones, 85% to 95% of them singletons; the top ten hold roughly 1.2%. The sequenced sample consisted of PBMCs. The TCR originated in a woman aged 18-29 years in good health and CMV-seronegative.

The CDR3 coding sequence is TGTGCCACTAGGAACACCGGGGAGCTGTTTTTT. Amino acid sequence: CATRNTGELFF. This chain connects TRBV10-3 to TRBJ2-2; no clear D. V was pared by 10 bases and J by 1 base, with 4 bases between. The CDR3 sequence is 11 residues long. Per the germline V gene, CDR1 is ENHRY and CDR2 is SYGVKD.